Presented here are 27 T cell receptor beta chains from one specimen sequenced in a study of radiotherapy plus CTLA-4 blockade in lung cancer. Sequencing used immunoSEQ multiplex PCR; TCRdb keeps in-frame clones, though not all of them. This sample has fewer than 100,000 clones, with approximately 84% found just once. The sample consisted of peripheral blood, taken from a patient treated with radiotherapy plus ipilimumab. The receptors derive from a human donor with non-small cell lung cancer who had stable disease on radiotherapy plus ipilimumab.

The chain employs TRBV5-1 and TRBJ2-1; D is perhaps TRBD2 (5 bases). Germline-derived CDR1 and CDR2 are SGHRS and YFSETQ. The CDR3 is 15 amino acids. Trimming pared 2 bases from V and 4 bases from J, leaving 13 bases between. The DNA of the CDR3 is TGCGCCAGCAGCTTCGGACTTAGTGGGTACAATGAGCAGTTCTTC. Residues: CASSFGLSGYNEQFF.

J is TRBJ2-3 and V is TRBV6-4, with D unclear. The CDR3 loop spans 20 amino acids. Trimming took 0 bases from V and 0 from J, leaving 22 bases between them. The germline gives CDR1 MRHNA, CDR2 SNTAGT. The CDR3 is CASSDSNYHPKFSSTDTQYF. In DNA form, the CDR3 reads TGTGCCAGCAGTGACTCTAACTATCACCCCAAATTTAGTAGCACAGATACGCAGTATTTT.

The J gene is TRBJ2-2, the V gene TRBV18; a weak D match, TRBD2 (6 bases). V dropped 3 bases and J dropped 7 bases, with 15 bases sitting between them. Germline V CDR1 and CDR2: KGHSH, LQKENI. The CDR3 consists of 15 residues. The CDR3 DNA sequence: TGTGCCAGCTCACCCCTTGGCGGAGGGATCGGGGAGCTGTTTTTT. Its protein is CASSPLGGGIGELFF.

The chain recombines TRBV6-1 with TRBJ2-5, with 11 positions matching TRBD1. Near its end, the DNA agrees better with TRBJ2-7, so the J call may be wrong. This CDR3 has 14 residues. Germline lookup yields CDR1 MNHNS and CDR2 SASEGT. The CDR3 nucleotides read TGTGCCAGCACTACCGGGGACAGGGGGTACGAGCAGTACTTC. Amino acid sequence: CASTTGDRGYEQYF.

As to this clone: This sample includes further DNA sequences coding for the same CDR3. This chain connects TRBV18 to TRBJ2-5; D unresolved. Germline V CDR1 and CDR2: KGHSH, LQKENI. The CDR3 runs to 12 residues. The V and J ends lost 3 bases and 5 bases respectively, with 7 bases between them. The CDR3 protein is CASSPGRETQYF. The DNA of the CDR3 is TGTGCCAGCTCACCCGGAAGGGAGACCCAGTACTTC.

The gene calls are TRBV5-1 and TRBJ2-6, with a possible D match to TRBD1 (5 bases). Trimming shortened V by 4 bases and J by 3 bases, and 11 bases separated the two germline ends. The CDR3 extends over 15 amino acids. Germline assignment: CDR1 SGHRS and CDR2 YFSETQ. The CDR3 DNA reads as TGCGCCAGCAGCGCACAGGTTCGTGGGGCCAACGTCCTGACTTTC. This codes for CASSAQVRGANVLTF.

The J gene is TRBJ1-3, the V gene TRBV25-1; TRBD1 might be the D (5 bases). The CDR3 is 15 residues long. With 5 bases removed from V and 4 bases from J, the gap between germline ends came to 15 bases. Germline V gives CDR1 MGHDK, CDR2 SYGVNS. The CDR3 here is CASSLGVAEGNTIYF. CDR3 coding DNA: TGTGCCAGCAGTCTAGGGGTAGCGGAGGGAAACACCATATATTTT.

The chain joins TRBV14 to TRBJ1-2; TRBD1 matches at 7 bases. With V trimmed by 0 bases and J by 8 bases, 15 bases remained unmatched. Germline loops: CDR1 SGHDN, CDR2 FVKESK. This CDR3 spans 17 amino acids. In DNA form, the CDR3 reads TGTGCCAGCAGCCAAGAGGACAGGAGGGGACCACTATTGGGCTACACCTTC. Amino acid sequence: CASSQEDRRGPLLGYTF.

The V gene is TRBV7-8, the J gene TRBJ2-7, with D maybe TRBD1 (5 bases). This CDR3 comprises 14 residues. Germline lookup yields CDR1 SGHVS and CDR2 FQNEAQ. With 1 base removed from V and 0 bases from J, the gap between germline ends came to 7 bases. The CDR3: CASSLGQSSYEQYF. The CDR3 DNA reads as TGTGCCAGCAGCTTAGGACAGAGCTCCTACGAGCAGTACTTC.

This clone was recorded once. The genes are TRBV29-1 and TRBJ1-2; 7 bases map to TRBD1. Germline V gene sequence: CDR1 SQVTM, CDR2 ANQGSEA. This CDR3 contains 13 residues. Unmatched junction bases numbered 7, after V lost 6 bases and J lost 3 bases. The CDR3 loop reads CSVPGQLDYGYTF. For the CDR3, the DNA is TGCAGCGTCCCGGGACAGCTAGACTATGGCTACACCTTC.

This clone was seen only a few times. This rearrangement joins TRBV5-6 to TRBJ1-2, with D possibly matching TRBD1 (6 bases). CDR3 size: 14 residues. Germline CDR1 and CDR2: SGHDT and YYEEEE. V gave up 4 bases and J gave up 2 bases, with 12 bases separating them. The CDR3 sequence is CASSRRDKNYGYTF. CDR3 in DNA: TGTGCCAGCAGCCGCCGGGACAAGAACTATGGCTACACCTTC.

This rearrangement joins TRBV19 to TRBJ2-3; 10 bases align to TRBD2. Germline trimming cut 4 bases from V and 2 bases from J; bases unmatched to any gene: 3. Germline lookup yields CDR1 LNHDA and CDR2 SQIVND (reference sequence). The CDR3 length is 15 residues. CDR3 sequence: CASSTSGSPTDTQYF. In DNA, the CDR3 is TGTGCCAGTAGTACTAGCGGGAGCCCCACAGATACGCAGTATTTT.

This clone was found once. In DNA form, the CDR3 reads TGTGCCAGCAGCGTAGTCGGCTCCTATAATTCACCCCTCCACTTT. Amino acids: CASSVVGSYNSPLHF. This chain connects TRBV9 to TRBJ1-6; D is ambiguous. Per the germline V gene, CDR1 is SGDLS and CDR2 is YYNGEE. The germline V and J ends were trimmed by 0 bases and 0 bases, with 4 bases remaining between them. The CDR3 is made up of 15 amino acids. Full variable domain (remainder filled in from reference TRBV9 and TRBJ1-6): DSGVTQTPKHLITATGQRVTLRCSPRSGDLSVYWYQQSLDQGLQFLIQYYNGEERAKGNILERFSAQQFPDLHSELNLSSLELGDSALYFCASSVVGSYNSPLHFGNGTRLTVT.

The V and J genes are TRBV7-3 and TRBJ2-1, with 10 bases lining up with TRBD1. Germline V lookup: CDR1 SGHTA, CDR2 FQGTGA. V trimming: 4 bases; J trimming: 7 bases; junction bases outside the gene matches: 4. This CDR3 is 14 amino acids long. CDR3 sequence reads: CASSWGTGVNEQFF. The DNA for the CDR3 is TGTGCCAGCAGCTGGGGGACAGGGGTAAATGAGCAGTTCTTC.

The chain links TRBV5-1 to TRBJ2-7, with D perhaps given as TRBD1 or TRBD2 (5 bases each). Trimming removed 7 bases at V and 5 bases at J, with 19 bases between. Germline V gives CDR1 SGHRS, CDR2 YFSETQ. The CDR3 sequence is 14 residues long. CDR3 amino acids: CASCGGGGVHEQYF. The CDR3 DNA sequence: TGCGCCAGCTGCGGTGGGGGTGGGGTCCACGAGCAGTACTTC.

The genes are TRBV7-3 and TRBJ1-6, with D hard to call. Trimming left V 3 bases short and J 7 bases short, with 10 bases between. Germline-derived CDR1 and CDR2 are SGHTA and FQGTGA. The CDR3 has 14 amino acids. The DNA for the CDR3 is TGTGCCAGCAGCTTCCGGGCCACGAATTCACCCCTCCACTTT. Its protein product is CASSFRATNSPLHF.

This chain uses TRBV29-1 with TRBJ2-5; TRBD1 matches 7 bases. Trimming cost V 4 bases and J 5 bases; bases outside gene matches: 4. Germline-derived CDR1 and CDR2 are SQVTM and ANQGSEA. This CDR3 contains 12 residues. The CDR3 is CSVVQGVETQYF. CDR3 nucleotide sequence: TGCAGCGTTGTTCAGGGGGTTGAGACCCAGTACTTC.

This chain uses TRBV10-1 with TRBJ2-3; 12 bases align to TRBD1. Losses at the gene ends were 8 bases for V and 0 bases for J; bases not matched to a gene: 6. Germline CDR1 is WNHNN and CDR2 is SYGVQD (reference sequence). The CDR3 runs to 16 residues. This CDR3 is CASPGQGATSTDTQYF. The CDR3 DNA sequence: TGCGCCAGCCCGGGACAGGGGGCTACTAGCACAGATACGCAGTATTTT.

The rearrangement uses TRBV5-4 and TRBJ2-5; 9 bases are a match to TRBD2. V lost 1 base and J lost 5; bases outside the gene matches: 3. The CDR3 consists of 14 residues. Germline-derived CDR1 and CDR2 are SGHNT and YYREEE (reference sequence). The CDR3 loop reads CASSLRTSAETQYF. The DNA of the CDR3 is TGTGCCAGCAGCTTGAGGACTAGCGCGGAGACCCAGTACTTC. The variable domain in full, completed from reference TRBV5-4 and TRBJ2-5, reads ETGVTQSPTHLIKTRGQQVTLRCSSQSGHNTVSWYQQALGQGPQFIFQYYREEENGRGNFPPRFSGLQFPNYSSELNVNALELDDSALYLCASSLRTSAETQYFGPGTRLLVL.

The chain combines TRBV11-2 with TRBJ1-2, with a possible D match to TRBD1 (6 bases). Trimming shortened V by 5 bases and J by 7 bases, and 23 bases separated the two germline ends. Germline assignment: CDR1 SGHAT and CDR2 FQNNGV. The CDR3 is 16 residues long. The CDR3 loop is CASSEVGLRGSFGYTF. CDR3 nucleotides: TGTGCCAGCAGCGAAGTAGGGCTCAGGGGCAGTTTTGGCTACACCTTC.

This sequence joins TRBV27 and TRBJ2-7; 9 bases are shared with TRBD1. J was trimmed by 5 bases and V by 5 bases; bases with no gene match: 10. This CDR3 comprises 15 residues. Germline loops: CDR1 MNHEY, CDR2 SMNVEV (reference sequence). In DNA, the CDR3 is TGTGCCAGCAGTACCAGGGACAGGGTCGGGAACGAGCAGTACTTC. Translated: CASSTRDRVGNEQYF.

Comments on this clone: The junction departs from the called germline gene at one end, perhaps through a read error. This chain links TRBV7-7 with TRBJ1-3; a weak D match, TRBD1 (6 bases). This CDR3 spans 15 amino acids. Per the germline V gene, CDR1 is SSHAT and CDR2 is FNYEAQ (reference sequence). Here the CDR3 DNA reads TGTGCTAGCAGCTTATATCAGGGGCAAGGAAACACCATATATTTT. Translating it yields CASSLYQGQGNTIYF.

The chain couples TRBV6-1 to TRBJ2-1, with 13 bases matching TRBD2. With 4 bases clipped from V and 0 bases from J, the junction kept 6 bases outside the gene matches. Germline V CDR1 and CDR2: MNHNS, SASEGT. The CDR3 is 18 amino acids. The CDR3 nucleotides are TGTGCCAGCAGTGTCGGACTAGCGGGGGCGAGCTCCTACAATGAGCAGTTCTTC. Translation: CASSVGLAGASSYNEQFF.

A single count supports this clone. The DNA of the CDR3 is TGTGCCAGCTCACCAAACTCGAAGGGTACCGAGCAGTACTTC. Amino acid sequence: CASSPNSKGTEQYF. The chain has TRBV18 and TRBJ2-7; D is uncertain. Trimming stripped 2 bases from V and 6 bases from J, with 14 bases between. The CDR3 loop spans 14 amino acids. CDR1 is KGHSH, CDR2 LQKENI, per germline.

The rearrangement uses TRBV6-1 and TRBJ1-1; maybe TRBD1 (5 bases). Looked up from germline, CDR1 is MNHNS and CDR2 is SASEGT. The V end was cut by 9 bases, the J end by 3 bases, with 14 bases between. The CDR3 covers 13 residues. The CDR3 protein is CASRDGFDTEAFF. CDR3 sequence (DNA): TGTGCCAGTAGGGACGGTTTCGACACTGAAGCTTTCTTT.

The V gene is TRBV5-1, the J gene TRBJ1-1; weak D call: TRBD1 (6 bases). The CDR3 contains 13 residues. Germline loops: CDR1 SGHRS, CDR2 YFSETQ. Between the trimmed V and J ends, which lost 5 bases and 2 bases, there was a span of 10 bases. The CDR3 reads CASRGGGNTEAFF. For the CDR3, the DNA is TGCGCCAGCAGGGGAGGGGGAAACACTGAAGCTTTCTTT.

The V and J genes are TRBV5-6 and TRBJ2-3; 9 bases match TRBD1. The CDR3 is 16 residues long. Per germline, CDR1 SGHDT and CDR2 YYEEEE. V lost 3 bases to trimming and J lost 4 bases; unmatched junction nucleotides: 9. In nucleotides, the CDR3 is TGTGCCAGCAGCTCGGCGGACAGGGGTTTAGCAGATACGCAGTATTTT. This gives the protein CASSSADRGLADTQYF.